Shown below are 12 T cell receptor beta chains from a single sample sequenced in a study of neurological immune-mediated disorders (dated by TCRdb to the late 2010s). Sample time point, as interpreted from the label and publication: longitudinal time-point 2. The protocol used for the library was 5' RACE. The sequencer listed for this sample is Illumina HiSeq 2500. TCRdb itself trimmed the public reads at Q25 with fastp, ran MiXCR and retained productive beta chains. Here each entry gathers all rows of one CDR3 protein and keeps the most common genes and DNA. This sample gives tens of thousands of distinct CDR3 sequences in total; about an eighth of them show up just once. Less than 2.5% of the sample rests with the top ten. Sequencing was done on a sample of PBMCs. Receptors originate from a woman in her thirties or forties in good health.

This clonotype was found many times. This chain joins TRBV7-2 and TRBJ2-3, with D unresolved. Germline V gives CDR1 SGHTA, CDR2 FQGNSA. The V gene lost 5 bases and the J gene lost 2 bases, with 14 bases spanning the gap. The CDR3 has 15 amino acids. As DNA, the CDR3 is TGTGCCAGCAGCACCAACTGGGGATCCACAGATACGCAGTATTTT. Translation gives CASSTNWGSTDTQYF.

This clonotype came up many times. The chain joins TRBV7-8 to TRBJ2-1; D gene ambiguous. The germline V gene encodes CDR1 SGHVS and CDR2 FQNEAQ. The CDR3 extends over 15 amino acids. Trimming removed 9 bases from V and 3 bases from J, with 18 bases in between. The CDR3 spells CASSPLSSGYNEQFF. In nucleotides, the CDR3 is TGTGCCAGTAGTCCTCTCAGCTCCGGCTACAATGAGCAGTTCTTC.

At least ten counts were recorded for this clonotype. The CDR3 sequence: CATSRETVASGNTIYF. The CDR3 nucleotides are TGTGCCACCAGCAGGGAGACCGTCGCCTCTGGAAACACCATATATTTT. The chain recombines TRBV15 with TRBJ1-3; no clear D. CDR1 and CDR2 from the germline V gene are LNHNV and YYDKDF (reference sequence). V was shortened by 3 bases and J by 0 bases, with 12 bases between the two germline ends. This CDR3 has 16 amino acids. Using reference TRBV15 and TRBJ1-3 for the parts outside the CDR3, the full variable domain is DAMVIQNPRYQVTQFGKPVTLSCSQTLNHNVMYWYQQKSSQAPKLLFHYYDKDFNNEADTPDNFQSRRPNTSFCFLDIRSPGLGDTAMYLCATSRETVASGNTIYFGEGSWLTVV.

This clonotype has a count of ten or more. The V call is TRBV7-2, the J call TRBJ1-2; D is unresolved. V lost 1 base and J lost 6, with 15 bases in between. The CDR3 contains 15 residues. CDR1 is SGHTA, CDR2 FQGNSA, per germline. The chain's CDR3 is CASSLDGLLTDGYTF. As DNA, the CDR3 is TGTGCCAGCAGCTTAGACGGGCTACTCACGGATGGCTACACCTTC.

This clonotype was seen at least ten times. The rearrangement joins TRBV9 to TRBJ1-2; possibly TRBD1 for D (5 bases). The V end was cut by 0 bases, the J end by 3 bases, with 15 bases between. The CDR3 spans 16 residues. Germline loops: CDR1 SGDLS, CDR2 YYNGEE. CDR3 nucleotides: TGTGCCAGCAGCGTAGATCAGGGAGGGAACGACTATGGCTACACCTTC. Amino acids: CASSVDQGGNDYGYTF.

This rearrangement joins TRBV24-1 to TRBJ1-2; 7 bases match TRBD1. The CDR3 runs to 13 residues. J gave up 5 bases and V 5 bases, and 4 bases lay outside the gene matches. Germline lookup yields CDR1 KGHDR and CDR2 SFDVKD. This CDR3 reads CATSAQGEYGYTF. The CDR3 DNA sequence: TGTGCCACCAGTGCCCAGGGGGAGTATGGCTACACCTTC.

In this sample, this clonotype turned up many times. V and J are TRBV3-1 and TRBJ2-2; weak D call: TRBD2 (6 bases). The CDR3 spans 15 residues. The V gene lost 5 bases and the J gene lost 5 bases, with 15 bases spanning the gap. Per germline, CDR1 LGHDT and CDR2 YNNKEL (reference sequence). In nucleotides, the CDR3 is TGTGCCAGCAGCTCATTCTCCGGGGGAACCGGGGAGCTGTTTTTT. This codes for CASSSFSGGTGELFF.

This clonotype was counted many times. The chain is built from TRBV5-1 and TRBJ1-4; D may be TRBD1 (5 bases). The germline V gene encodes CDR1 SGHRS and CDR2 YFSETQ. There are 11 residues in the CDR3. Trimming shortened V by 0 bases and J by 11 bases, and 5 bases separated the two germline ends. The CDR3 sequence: CASSLGGKLFF. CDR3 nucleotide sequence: TGCGCCAGCAGCTTGGGGGGGAAACTGTTTTTT. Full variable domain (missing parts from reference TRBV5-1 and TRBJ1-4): KAGVTQTPRYLIKTRGQQVTLSCSPISGHRSVSWYQQTPGQGLQFLFEYFSETQRNKGNFPGRFSGRQFSNSRSEMNVSTLELGDSALYLCASSLGGKLFFGSGTQLSVL.

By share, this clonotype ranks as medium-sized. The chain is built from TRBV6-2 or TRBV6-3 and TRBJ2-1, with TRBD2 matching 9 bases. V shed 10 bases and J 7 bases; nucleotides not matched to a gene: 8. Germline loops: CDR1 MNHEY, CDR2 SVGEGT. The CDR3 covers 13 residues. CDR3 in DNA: TGTGCCACTTCAGGACTAGCGAGGAATGAGCAGTTCTTC. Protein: CATSGLARNEQFF.

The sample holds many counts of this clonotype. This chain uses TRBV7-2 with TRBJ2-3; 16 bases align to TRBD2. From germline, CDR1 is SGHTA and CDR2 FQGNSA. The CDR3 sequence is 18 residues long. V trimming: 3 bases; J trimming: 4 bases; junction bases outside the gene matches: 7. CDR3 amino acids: CASSFGTSGGARADTQYF. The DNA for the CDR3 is TGTGCCAGCAGCTTCGGGACTAGCGGGGGGGCCCGTGCAGATACGCAGTATTTT.

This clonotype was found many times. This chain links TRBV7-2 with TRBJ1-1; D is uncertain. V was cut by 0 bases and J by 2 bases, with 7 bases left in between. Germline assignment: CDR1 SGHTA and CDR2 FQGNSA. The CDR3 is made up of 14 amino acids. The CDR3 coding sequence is TGTGCCAGCAGCTTAGCCCAAATAAACACTGAAGCTTTCTTT. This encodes CASSLAQINTEAFF.

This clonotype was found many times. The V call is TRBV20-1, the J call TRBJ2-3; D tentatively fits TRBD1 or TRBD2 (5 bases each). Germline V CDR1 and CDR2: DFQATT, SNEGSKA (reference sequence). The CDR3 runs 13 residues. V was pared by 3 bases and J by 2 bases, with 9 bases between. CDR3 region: CSARGDYTDTQYF. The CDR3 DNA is TGCAGTGCTAGGGGGGATTACACAGATACGCAGTATTTT.